One and the same sample provided the 13 T cell receptor beta chains below, sequenced in a study of OX40 agonist ivuxolimab in advanced cancers. TCRdb's table, derived via immunoSEQ multiplex PCR, lists solely in-frame clones and lacks some. The table includes about 58,000 clones, roughly nine tenths detected once. The sample was CD4+ or CD8+ T cells sorted from blood, taken in a trial of the OX40 agonist ivuxolimab. The receptors come from an adult with an advanced solid tumor such as melanoma, head and neck, liver or kidney cancer.

This chain joins TRBV29-1 and TRBJ1-2; the D is unclear. Per germline, CDR1 SQVTM and CDR2 ANQGSEA. CDR3 size: 11 residues. Trimming took off 6 bases at V and 6 bases at J, with 11 bases between the two ends. The CDR3 is CSVTLADGYTF. The CDR3 region has the DNA TGCAGCGTCACTCTGGCGGATGGCTACACCTTC. Based on the CDR3 plus reference TRBV29-1 and TRBJ1-2, the full variable domain is SAVISQKPSRDICQRGTSLTIQCQVDSQVTMMFWYRQQPGQSLTLIATANQGSEATYESGFVIDKFPISRPNLTFSTLTVSNMSPEDSSIYLCSVTLADGYTFGSGTRLTVV.

The rearrangement uses TRBV10-2 and TRBJ2-1, with 10 nucleotides matching TRBD2. CDR1 and CDR2 (germline): WSHSY, SAAADI. The J segment lost 7 bases and the V segment lost 7 bases, leaving 16 bases of the junction unmatched. The CDR3 has 17 amino acids. The CDR3 reads CASNLARAGGPLNEQFF. CDR3 DNA: TGCGCCAGCAATTTAGCGAGAGCGGGAGGGCCTTTAAATGAGCAGTTCTTC.

This sequence joins TRBV19 and TRBJ1-3; D uncertain. Germline values: CDR1 LNHDA, CDR2 SQIVND (reference sequence). Trimming cost V 4 bases and J 4 bases, with 14 bases left between them. CDR3 length: 15 residues. CDR3 in DNA: TGTGCCAGTAGTAGTTCGGTGGGCTCCGGAAACACCATATATTTT. The encoded protein is CASSSSVGSGNTIYF.

This clone has just a few counts. The gene calls are TRBV10-2 and TRBJ2-2, with 9 bases aligning to TRBD1. Trimming at V came to 2 bases and at J to 3 bases, leaving 4 bases not matched to a gene. Germline CDR1 WSHSY, CDR2 SAAADI. The CDR3 is 16 residues long. CDR3 DNA: TGCGCCAGCAGTGAGGGGACAGGGATTTACACCGGGGAGCTGTTTTTT. Its protein product is CASSEGTGIYTGELFF.

The chain couples TRBV28 to TRBJ2-7, with 8 bases that match TRBD1. Germline CDR1 reads MDHEN; CDR2 reads SYDVKM. This CDR3 is built from 17 residues. V was pared by 2 bases and J by 3 bases, with 12 bases of the junction left unmatched. CDR3 loop: CASSLIPARGLNYEQYF. The CDR3 nucleotides are TGTGCCAGCAGTTTAATTCCCGCCAGGGGGCTTAACTACGAGCAGTACTTC.

This clone has just one count. V and J are TRBV7-2 and TRBJ2-5; D remains unclear. Trimming shortened V by 0 bases and J by 1 base, and 6 bases separated the two germline ends. Germline-derived CDR1 and CDR2 are SGHTA and FQGNSA. This CDR3 is built from 14 residues. The DNA for the CDR3 is TGTGCCAGCAGCTTAGCTAGATTCCAAGAGACCCAGTACTTC. This codes for CASSLARFQETQYF.

The chain is built from TRBV28 and TRBJ1-3, with TRBD1 identical over 7 bases. Germline CDR1 reads MDHEN; CDR2 reads SYDVKM. V trimming: 6 bases; J trimming: 8 bases; junction bases outside the gene matches: 10. The CDR3 spans 14 residues. CDR3: CASSPKQGTHTIYF. As DNA, the CDR3 is TGTGCCAGCAGCCCTAAACAGGGGACCCACACCATATATTTT.

The gene calls are TRBV7-8 and TRBJ2-7; D is perhaps TRBD2 (5 bases). Trimming cost V 5 bases and J 2 bases, with 19 bases left between them. The CDR3 spans 16 residues. Germline CDR1 reads SGHVS; CDR2 reads FQNEAQ. The CDR3 reads CASSPRLEGTTYEQYF. The CDR3 bases are TGTGCCAGCAGCCCACGCCTAGAGGGAACCACCTACGAGCAGTACTTC.

This clone occurred a few times. The chain recombines TRBV2 with TRBJ1-4; tentative D call: TRBD1 (5 bases). Germline CDR1 and CDR2: SNHLY and FYNNEI. Trimming shortened V by 8 bases and J by 4 bases, and 11 bases separated the two germline ends. The CDR3 runs 13 residues. CDR3 amino acids: CASRRDLNEKLFF. DNA for the CDR3: TGTGCCAGCCGCAGGGACCTTAATGAAAAACTGTTTTTT.

The chain employs TRBV6-1 and TRBJ2-2; the D is unclear. Germline values: CDR1 MNHNS, CDR2 SASEGT. Trimming left V 7 bases short and J 4 bases short, with 10 bases between. CDR3 length: 13 amino acids. CDR3 sequence reads: CASIGPSTGELFF. CDR3 in DNA: TGTGCCAGCATTGGCCCCAGCACCGGGGAGCTGTTTTTT.

The V call is TRBV5-1, the J call TRBJ2-7, with 7 bases aligning to TRBD2. Germline trimming cut 3 bases from V and 6 bases from J; bases unmatched to any gene: 15. Germline CDR1 is SGHRS and CDR2 is YFSETQ. This CDR3 region has 16 residues. For the CDR3, the DNA is TGCGCCAGCAGCTCGCCTAGCAGCGGGATAGGTGGCGAGCAGTACTTC. It translates to CASSSPSSGIGGEQYF.

The gene calls are TRBV5-4 and TRBJ2-5; D is possibly TRBD2 (6 bases). CDR1 is SGHNT, CDR2 YYREEE, per germline (reference sequence). With 5 bases removed from V and 2 bases from J, the gap between germline ends came to 10 bases. The CDR3 runs 13 residues. The CDR3 coding sequence is TGTGCCAGCAGGCGGGATCCACAAGAGACCCAGTACTTC. Its protein product is CASRRDPQETQYF.

The V and J genes are TRBV28 and TRBJ2-1; D call uncertain. The CDR3 runs 11 residues. Trimming took 3 bases from V and 5 from J, leaving 2 bases between them. CDR1 and CDR2 (germline): MDHEN, SYDVKM. CDR3 sequence reads: CASSFNNEQFF. CDR3 in DNA: TGTGCCAGCAGTTTTAACAATGAGCAGTTCTTC.